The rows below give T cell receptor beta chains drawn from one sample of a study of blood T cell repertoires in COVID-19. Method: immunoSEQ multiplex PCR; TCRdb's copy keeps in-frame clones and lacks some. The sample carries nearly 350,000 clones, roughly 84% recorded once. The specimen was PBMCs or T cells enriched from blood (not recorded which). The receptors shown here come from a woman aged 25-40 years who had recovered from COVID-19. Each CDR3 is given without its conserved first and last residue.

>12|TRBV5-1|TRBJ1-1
ASSLEQVYTEAF
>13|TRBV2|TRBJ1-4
ASSGGPAPNEKLF
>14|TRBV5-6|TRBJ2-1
ASSFYAGGLGNEQF
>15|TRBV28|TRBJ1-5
ASSLRERTYSNQPQH
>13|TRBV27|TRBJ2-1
ASSLSTGGLNEQF
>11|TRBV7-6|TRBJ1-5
ASSLGAGQPQH
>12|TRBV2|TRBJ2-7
ASSAGTGGSEQY
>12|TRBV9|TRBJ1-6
ASNAGDNRSPLH
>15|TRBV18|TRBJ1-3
ASSPVIGRGSGNTIY
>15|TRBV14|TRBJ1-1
ASSQSLFLGGDTEAF
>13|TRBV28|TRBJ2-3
ASSRGTPSTDTQY
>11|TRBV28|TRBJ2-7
ASTQSGPYEQY
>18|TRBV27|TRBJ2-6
ASSMGLAGGPLSGANVLT
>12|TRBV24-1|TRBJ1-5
ATSDLTANQPQH
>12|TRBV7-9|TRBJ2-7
ASSPQDRSYEQY
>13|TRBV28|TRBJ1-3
ASRGTRGGRNTIY
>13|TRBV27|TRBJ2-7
ASSLSGQGGYEQY
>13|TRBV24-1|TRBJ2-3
ATSLDRGSTDTQY
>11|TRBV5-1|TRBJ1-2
ASKEGADYGYT
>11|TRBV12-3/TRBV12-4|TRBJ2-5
ASRAGGPETQY
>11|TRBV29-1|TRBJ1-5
SVEDVEGQPQH
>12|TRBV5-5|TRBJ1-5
ASSLGDGNQPQH
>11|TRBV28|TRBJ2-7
ASSFQGSDEQY
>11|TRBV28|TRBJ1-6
AIAEAYNSPLH
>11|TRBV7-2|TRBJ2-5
ASSDRYQETQY
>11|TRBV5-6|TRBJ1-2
ASSPIRGTGYT
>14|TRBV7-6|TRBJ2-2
ASSPSGGLDTGELF
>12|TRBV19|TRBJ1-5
ASSIGGHNQPQH
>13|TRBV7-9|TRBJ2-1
ASSSTGQVYNEQF
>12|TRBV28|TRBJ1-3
ASSNRGSGNTIY
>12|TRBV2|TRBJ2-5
ASADGTVQETQY
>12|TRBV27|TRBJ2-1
ASSLTAAPDEQF
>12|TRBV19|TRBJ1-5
ASSIWTGNQPQH
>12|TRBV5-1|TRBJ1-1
ASSPGQGEAEAF
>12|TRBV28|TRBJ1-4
ASKEDRGNEKLF
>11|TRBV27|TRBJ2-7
ASRADSSYEQY
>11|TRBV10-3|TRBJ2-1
AISGGTDNEQF
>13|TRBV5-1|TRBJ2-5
ASSSRTGGEQTQY
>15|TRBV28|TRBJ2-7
ASIQGRGRLLSYEQY
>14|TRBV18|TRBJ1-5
ASSPKRTGGDQPQH
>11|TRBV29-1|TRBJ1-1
SARDSLNTEAF
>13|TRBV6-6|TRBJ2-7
ASSSSLASSYEQY
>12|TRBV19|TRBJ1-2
ASKRDFLGDGYT
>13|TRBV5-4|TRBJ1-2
ASSFGTRGDYGYT
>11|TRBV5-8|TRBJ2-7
AGRQGSSYEQY
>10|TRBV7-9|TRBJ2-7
ASSPKAGEQY
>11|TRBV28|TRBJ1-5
ASSGEVNQPQH
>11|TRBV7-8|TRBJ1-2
ASSSKQGDGYT
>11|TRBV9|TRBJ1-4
ASSASGDEKLF
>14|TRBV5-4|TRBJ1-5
ASSFNGGDSNQPQH
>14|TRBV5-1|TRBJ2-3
ASSLGGTSDTDTQY
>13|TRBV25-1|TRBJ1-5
ASSDPGDARQPQH